This T cell receptor beta chain was retrieved from a study of blood T cell repertoires in COVID-19. Libraries were prepared by immunoSEQ multiplex PCR; TCRdb keeps only in-frame clonotypes and omits some of them. The table has under 200,000 clones, around nine tenths seen once; the top ten hold 2.1%. Germline CDR1 and CDR2: SGHNT and YYREEE (reference sequence). This CDR3 spans 14 amino acids. Losses at the gene ends were 4 bases for V and 9 bases for J; bases not matched to a gene: 10. Input material: peripheral blood. The TCR originated in a man between 65 and 79 years old with active or convalescent COVID-19. V is TRBV5-4 and J is TRBJ2-1; 7 nucleotides align to TRBD1. CDR3 residues: CASSPRQGFSEQFF. The CDR3 region has the DNA TGTGCCAGCAGCCCAAGACAGGGTTTCAGTGAGCAGTTCTTC.